This TCR beta chain was sequenced during a study of cytomegalovirus exposure and HLA in healthy donors. Overall study findings and caveats: Reports state that TCR beta sequences accurately predicted most subjects' HLA-A and HLA-B alleles.

A multiplex PCR was run with 60 Vbeta primers and 13 Jbeta primers. The repertoire was sequenced with immunoSEQ multiplex PCR; TCRdb's copy has only in-frame clones and lacks some. Of some 200,000 clones in the sample, approximately 80% were seen once. The CDR3 extends over 15 amino acids. The J segment lost 0 bases and the V segment lost 5 bases, leaving 5 bases of the junction unmatched. From germline, CDR1 is SGDLS and CDR2 YYNGEE. This clone was seen only a few times. What it binds is unknown. V gene TRBV9 combines with J gene TRBJ2-3; TRBD1 matches at 8 bases. Specimen: PBMCs. This TCR was recovered from a woman younger than 35 in good health and CMV-seronegative. CDR3 residues: CASRARDRSTDTQYF. As DNA, the CDR3 is TGTGCCAGCAGAGCCCGGGACAGGAGCACAGATACGCAGTATTTT.